This passage covers 12 T cell receptor beta chains from one sample sequenced in a study of vaccination and CD4 T cells after COVID-19. The antigens for these receptors are not known. Treatment denoted: approximately 9-day PBMC culture with coronavirus spike peptide pools or control peptides (ViraFEST assay). An Oncomine TCR Beta short-read assay was used to sequence the DNA from cultured CD4+ T cells. Each CDR3 protein gets one entry after TCRdb re-called the PCR reads with MiXCR. The sample lists under 7,000 distinct CDR3 sequences; around 18% were seen once. Sequencing was performed on CD4+ T cells from blood, cultured in vitro. The receptors originated from a human donor who had recovered from COVID-19.

This clonotype occurred a few times. The V call is TRBV12-3 or TRBV12-4, the J call TRBJ2-2, with D possibly being TRBD1 (6 bases). V was clipped by 3 bases and J by 6 bases, with 17 bases between them. This CDR3 contains 16 residues. For the CDR3, the DNA is TGTGCCAGCAGTTTGGGTATGACAGGCGTCGCCGGGGAGCTGTTTTTT. As protein: CASSLGMTGVAGELFF.

The table lists this clonotype with a few counts. The V call is TRBV11-3, the J call TRBJ2-5; no reliable D call. This CDR3 spans 12 amino acids. The germline CDR1 and CDR2 sequences are SGHNT and YENEEA. V was trimmed by 3 bases and J by 1 base, leaving 3 bases between them. The CDR3 DNA is TGTGCCAGCAGCTTTTTCCAAGAGACCCAGTACTTC. Translated: CASSFFQETQYF.

The CDR3 region has the DNA TGTGCCAGCAGCTTAGAGTCCCGTCAACGTTTGCATGAGCAGTTCTTC. This encodes CASSLESRQRLHEQFF. The gene calls are TRBV11-2 and TRBJ2-1; D unresolved. CDR1 is SGHAT and CDR2 is FQNNGV in the germline V gene. The CDR3 consists of 16 residues. The ends were cut back, 0 bases at V and 8 bases at J, with 17 bases in the middle.

This clonotype is termed medium-sized. The V gene is TRBV6-2 or TRBV6-3, the J gene TRBJ1-5; TRBD1 might be the D (5 bases). CDR3 size: 14 residues. Trimming took off 6 bases at V and 2 bases at J, with 11 bases between the two ends. Germline loops: CDR1 MNHEY, CDR2 SVGEGT. CDR3: CASRQGGGNQPQHF. The DNA of the CDR3 is TGTGCCAGCAGGCAGGGAGGTGGCAATCAGCCCCAGCATTTT.

The chain recombines TRBV5-1 with TRBJ2-1; D not certain. Germline V CDR1 and CDR2: SGHRS, YFSETQ. Trimming left V 2 bases short and J 5 bases short, with 8 bases between. The CDR3 length is 13 residues. CDR3 sequence (DNA): TGCGCCAGCAGCTTCCCGCTTAACAATGAGCAGTTCTTC. Translating it yields CASSFPLNNEQFF.

This chain links TRBV7-2 with TRBJ2-3; the D call may be TRBD1 or TRBD2 (5 bases each). Per the germline V gene, CDR1 is SGHTA and CDR2 is FQGNSA. The CDR3 runs to 15 residues. V gave up 5 bases and J gave up 2 bases, with 14 bases separating them. CDR3 DNA sequence: TGTGCCAGCAGCCGGCTGACCGGGACCACAGATACGCAGTATTTT. Translated, it gives CASSRLTGTTDTQYF. Full variable domain (outside the CDR3, taken from reference TRBV7-2 and TRBJ2-3): GAGVSQSPSNKVTEKGKDVELRCDPISGHTALYWYRQSLGQGLEFLIYFQGNSAPDKSGLPSDRFSAERTGGSVSTLTIQRTQQEDSAVYLCASSRLTGTTDTQYFGPGTRLTVL.

This clonotype occurred once. CDR3 nucleotide sequence: TGTGCCAGCAGCCCCGGGACGGGGAGTGAGCAGTTCTTC. Its protein is CASSPGTGSEQFF. The gene calls are TRBV5-6 and TRBJ2-1, with D perhaps given as TRBD1 or TRBD2 (5 bases each). Germline lookup yields CDR1 SGHDT and CDR2 YYEEEE. This CDR3 is 13 amino acids long. Trimming removed 4 bases at V and 9 bases at J, with 14 bases between.

The rearrangement joins TRBV5-1 to TRBJ1-5; tentative D call: TRBD1 (6 bases). The CDR3 has 16 residues. V was pared by 3 bases and J by 0 bases, with 13 bases between. CDR1 is SGHRS and CDR2 is YFSETQ in the germline V gene. The CDR3 DNA reads as TGCGCCAGCAGCTCCGGGGGAGGGGGTAGCAATCAGCCCCAGCATTTT. Protein sequence: CASSSGGGGSNQPQHF.

The chain recombines TRBV19 with TRBJ2-2; D call uncertain. The CDR3 covers 12 residues. V shed 7 bases and J shed 2 bases, with 5 bases lying between them. CDR1 and CDR2 from the germline V gene are LNHDA and SQIVND (reference sequence). CDR3 sequence (DNA): TGTGCCAGTAATCTCAACACCGGGGAGCTGTTTTTT. Its protein is CASNLNTGELFF. The full variable domain, its missing parts supplied by reference TRBV19 and TRBJ2-2, is DGGITQSPKYLFRKEGQNVTLSCEQNLNHDAMYWYRQDPGQGLRLIYYSQIVNDFQKGDIAEGYSVSREKKESFPLTVTSAQKNPTAFYLCASNLNTGELFFGEGSRLTVL.

This clonotype was counted between two and nine times. This chain links TRBV4-1 with TRBJ2-5, with TRBD2 matching 15 bases. This CDR3 is 19 amino acids long. CDR1 MGHRA and CDR2 YSYEKL come from the germline V gene. V shed 3 bases, J shed 1 base, and the junction held 9 bases outside the gene matches. The CDR3 region has the DNA TGCGCCAGCAGCCACCCAGGACTAGCGGGAGGGCCGGGCCAAGAGACCCAGTACTTC. It yields the protein CASSHPGLAGGPGQETQYF.

This clonotype showed up just a few times. This rearrangement joins TRBV5-1 to TRBJ2-2; D unclear. CDR1 and CDR2 (germline): SGHRS, YFSETQ. This CDR3 region has 12 residues. Trimming took off 0 bases at V and 6 bases at J, with 3 bases between the two ends. CDR3 DNA: TGCGCCAGCAGCTTGGTTCCCGGGGAGCTGTTTTTT. It encodes CASSLVPGELFF.

The chain carries TRBV5-4 and TRBJ1-2; D is possibly TRBD1 (6 bases). Germline V gives CDR1 SGHNT, CDR2 YYREEE (reference sequence). The ends were cut back, 3 bases at V and 7 bases at J, with 10 bases in the middle. There are 12 residues in the CDR3. CDR3 region: CASSSGGPGYTF. CDR3 sequence (DNA): TGTGCCAGCAGCTCCGGGGGGCCTGGCTACACCTTC.